What follows are 22 T cell receptor beta chains derived from one specimen sequenced in a study of blood T cell repertoires in COVID-19. The repertoire was sequenced with immunoSEQ multiplex PCR; TCRdb's copy has only in-frame clones and lacks some. The sample lists roughly 160,000 clones; 75% to 90% were seen once. Material: PBMCs or T cells enriched from blood (not recorded which). The receptors stem from a woman aged 60 to 75 who had recovered from COVID-19.

The rearrangement uses TRBV6-1 and TRBJ2-2; TRBD2 matches at 9 bases. Germline V gene data show CDR1 as MNHNS and CDR2 as SASEGT. V gave up 2 bases and J gave up 4 bases; unmatched junction bases: 8. This CDR3 has 17 residues. The CDR3 bases are TGTGCCAGCAGTGAAACAGGTAGCGGGAGAGGCACCGGGGAGCTGTTTTTT. It yields the protein CASSETGSGRGTGELFF.

The chain joins TRBV19 to TRBJ2-3; 10 bases line up with TRBD2. V was pared by 4 bases and J by 4 bases, with 5 bases of the junction left unmatched. Germline CDR1 reads LNHDA; CDR2 reads SQIVND (reference sequence). The CDR3 extends over 15 amino acids. CDR3 coding DNA: TGTGCCAGTAGTACTTCCGGGACTAGCGCAGATACGCAGTATTTT. Its protein is CASSTSGTSADTQYF.

This clone was recorded once. The V call is TRBV5-1, the J call TRBJ2-3; perhaps TRBD2 as D (5 bases). The germline gives CDR1 SGHRS, CDR2 YFSETQ. The CDR3 extends over 13 amino acids. Deletions cut 4 bases from V and 4 bases from J, with 10 bases between. The CDR3 loop reads CASSGNSADTQYF. The CDR3 nucleotides are TGCGCCAGCAGCGGGAATAGCGCAGATACGCAGTATTTT.

J is TRBJ2-1 and V is TRBV27, with 14 bases aligning to TRBD2. Unmatched junction bases numbered 6, after V lost 5 bases and J lost 9 bases. Germline V gene data show CDR1 as MNHEY and CDR2 as SMNVEV (reference sequence). The CDR3 contains 15 residues. The CDR3 here is CASSPGTSGSAEQFF. In nucleotides, the CDR3 is TGTGCCAGCAGTCCAGGGACTAGCGGGAGTGCTGAGCAGTTCTTC.

The rearrangement uses TRBV20-1 and TRBJ1-2, with D uncertain. CDR1 and CDR2 (germline): DFQATT, SNEGSKA (reference sequence). Between the trimmed V and J ends, which lost 2 bases and 3 bases, there was a span of 4 bases. This CDR3 region has 11 residues. The CDR3 loop is CSARPDYGYTF. The DNA for the CDR3 is TGCAGTGCTAGACCAGACTATGGCTACACCTTC.

This clone was seen just once. The CDR3 bases are TGTGCCAGCAGCCCTCCTTCCGGGAATGAGCAGTTCTTC. Protein: CASSPPSGNEQFF. This rearrangement joins TRBV3-1 (or the pseudogene TRBV3-2) to TRBJ2-1; no clear D gene. Germline V gene sequence: CDR1 LGHDT, CDR2 YNNKEL (reference sequence). Trimming stripped 4 bases from V and 7 bases from J, with 11 bases between. The CDR3 is 13 amino acids.

This chain links TRBV27 with TRBJ2-7, with 8 bases matching TRBD2. The trim removed 1 base at V and 4 bases at J, leaving 21 bases unmatched. The germline gives CDR1 MNHEY, CDR2 SMNVEV (reference sequence). CDR3 length: 20 residues. For the CDR3, the DNA is TGTGCCAGCAGTTTATGGGTGCCCCGGGGAGCGGGAGCACCCTATTACGAGCAGTACTTC. It specifies CASSLWVPRGAGAPYYEQYF.

This clone has a single count. V is TRBV29-1 and J is TRBJ1-1; D is perhaps TRBD1 (5 bases). The CDR3 is 14 residues long. Germline lookup yields CDR1 SQVTM and CDR2 ANQGSEA. The V and J ends lost 2 bases and 2 bases respectively, with 12 bases between them. The CDR3 loop is CSVEPWGDNTEAFF. The CDR3 coding sequence is TGCAGCGTTGAACCCTGGGGCGACAACACTGAAGCTTTCTTT.

The chain has TRBV15 and TRBJ2-6; no definite D call. The CDR3 contains 15 residues. The V and J ends lost 0 bases and 0 bases respectively, with 3 bases between them. CDR1 is LNHNV and CDR2 is YYDKDF in the germline V gene (reference sequence). CDR3 sequence (DNA): TGTGCCACCAGCAGAGATATCTCTGGGGCCAACGTCCTGACTTTC. Amino acids: CATSRDISGANVLTF.

The DNA of the CDR3 is TGCGCCAGCAGAAACAGGGGAAGCAGAGCTGAAGCTTTCTTT. Translation gives CASRNRGSRAEAFF. The chain couples TRBV10-2 to TRBJ1-1; 7 bases match TRBD1. The CDR3 contains 14 residues. Germline V gives CDR1 WSHSY, CDR2 SAAADI. V trimming: 6 bases; J trimming: 6 bases; junction bases outside the gene matches: 10.

The chain joins TRBV5-1 to TRBJ2-5; tentative D call: TRBD1 (7 bases). The V and J ends lost 4 bases and 1 base respectively, with 14 bases between them. Germline V lookup: CDR1 SGHRS, CDR2 YFSETQ. This CDR3 has 15 residues. In nucleotides, the CDR3 is TGCGCCAGCAGCGGGGGGACAGACACCCAAGAGACCCAGTACTTC. This sequence encodes CASSGGTDTQETQYF.

V gene TRBV27 combines with J gene TRBJ2-2, with 7 positions matching TRBD2. The CDR3 loop spans 16 amino acids. The germline CDR1 and CDR2 sequences are MNHEY and SMNVEV (reference sequence). V lost 3 bases to trimming and J lost 2 bases; unmatched junction nucleotides: 6. Here the CDR3 reads CASSLGLAVNTGELFF. The CDR3 DNA reads as TGTGCCAGCAGTTTGGGGCTAGCGGTAAACACCGGGGAGCTGTTTTTT.

The chain links TRBV19 to TRBJ1-2, with D unresolved. Trimming removed 6 bases at V and 1 base at J, with 15 bases between. The CDR3 runs 15 residues. CDR1 and CDR2 from the germline V gene are LNHDA and SQIVND (reference sequence). CDR3 loop: CASSAGLVYNYGYTF. For the CDR3, the DNA is TGTGCCAGTAGCGCGGGCCTCGTTTATAACTATGGCTACACCTTC.

V usage is TRBV5-1 and J usage is TRBJ1-2; TRBD1 agrees at 11 bases. This CDR3 contains 15 residues. The trim removed 0 bases at V and 8 bases at J, leaving 6 bases unmatched. Germline lookup yields CDR1 SGHRS and CDR2 YFSETQ. The CDR3 DNA reads as TGCGCCAGCAGCTTGGCTGGGACAGGGGGAGGCGGCTACACCTTC. Encoded protein: CASSLAGTGGGGYTF.

This clone was recorded a few times. The chain uses TRBV12-3 or TRBV12-4 and TRBJ2-7; tentative D call: TRBD2 (6 bases). The CDR3 sequence is 13 residues long. V gave up 8 bases and J gave up 0 bases, with 11 bases separating them. In nucleotides, the CDR3 is TGTGCCAGCGGGGAGGACGTCTCCTACGAGCAGTACTTC. Translated, it gives CASGEDVSYEQYF.

The chain recombines TRBV5-1 with TRBJ2-1; 8 nucleotides agree with TRBD2. This CDR3 spans 16 amino acids. Germline V lookup: CDR1 SGHRS, CDR2 YFSETQ. J was trimmed by 6 bases and V by 0 bases; bases with no gene match: 8. The CDR3 nucleotides read TGCGCCAGCAGCTTGGGCCAGCGGGAGCCCCTCAATGAGCAGTTCTTC. Translated, it gives CASSLGQREPLNEQFF.

This chain joins TRBV25-1 and TRBJ2-3; D is uncertain. The CDR3 runs to 13 residues. Germline lookup yields CDR1 MGHDK and CDR2 SYGVNS. V lost 6 bases and J lost 5, with 12 bases in between. CDR3 in amino acids: CASSYSPLDTQYF. The DNA for the CDR3 is TGTGCCAGCAGCTACTCCCCCCTAGATACGCAGTATTTT.

This clone was observed a handful of times. The chain is built from TRBV7-9 and TRBJ2-5, with TRBD1 identical over 11 bases. This CDR3 has 14 residues. Losses at the gene ends were 5 bases for V and 4 bases for J; bases not matched to a gene: 3. CDR1 SEHNR and CDR2 FQNEAQ come from the germline V gene (reference sequence). The CDR3 reads CASSPGQGGETQYF. The CDR3 region has the DNA TGTGCCAGCAGCCCGGGACAGGGGGGAGAGACCCAGTACTTC.

The chain employs TRBV6-5 and TRBJ1-2, with 10 bases identical to TRBD1. CDR3 length equals 15 residues. Trimming at V came to 0 bases and at J to 7 bases, leaving 5 bases not matched to a gene. Germline CDR1 is MNHEY and CDR2 is SVGAGI. The CDR3 sequence is CASSYSDRGSGGYTF. Written as DNA, the CDR3 is TGTGCCAGCAGTTACTCGGACAGGGGGTCTGGTGGCTACACCTTC.

This chain uses TRBV20-1 with TRBJ1-2; D unresolved. V was shortened by 6 bases and J by 5 bases, with 10 bases between the two germline ends. This CDR3 contains 11 residues. Germline V gene lookup returns CDR1 DFQATT and CDR2 SNEGSKA (reference sequence). In DNA, the CDR3 is TGCAGTGCCCCCCCGGAGTATGGCTACACCTTC. Amino acid sequence: CSAPPEYGYTF.

J is TRBJ2-5 and V is TRBV29-1, with 10 bases that match TRBD1. Germline V gene lookup returns CDR1 SQVTM and CDR2 ANQGSEA. V lost 7 bases to trimming and J lost 4 bases; unmatched junction nucleotides: 6. The CDR3 is 13 residues long. Here the CDR3 reads CSALTGGGETQYF. DNA of the CDR3: TGCAGCGCCCTGACAGGGGGCGGAGAGACCCAGTACTTC.

The chain employs TRBV5-1 and TRBJ1-4, with TRBD1 identical over 8 bases. This CDR3 spans 15 amino acids. J lost 3 bases, V lost 0 bases, and 1 base had no gene match. Per germline, CDR1 SGHRS and CDR2 YFSETQ. The CDR3 is CASSLGTGPNEKLFF. CDR3 bases: TGCGCCAGCAGCTTGGGGACAGGGCCTAATGAAAAACTGTTTTTT.